One sample yielded the 15 T cell receptor beta chains listed below, sequenced in a study of lymphopenia after photon versus proton radiotherapy. Profiled with immunoSEQ multiplex PCR; TCRdb holds only in-frame clones, not every one. The sample lists some 31,000 clones; over 75% were seen once. This material consisted of peripheral blood, taken from a patient treated with proton-based radiotherapy. These receptors were obtained from a woman between 70 and 85 years old with pancreatic cancer.

The V gene is TRBV28, the J gene TRBJ2-3; tentative D call: TRBD2 (6 bases). The CDR3 sequence is 15 residues long. V gave up 5 bases and J gave up 1 base, with 13 bases separating them. The germline V gene has CDR1 MDHEN and CDR2 SYDVKM. For the CDR3, the DNA is TGTGCCAGCAGTAGGTCGGGGGATCGCACAGATACGCAGTATTTT. Translating gives CASSRSGDRTDTQYF. Looking up the rest from reference TRBV28 and TRBJ2-3 gives the full variable domain: DVKVTQSSRYLVKRTGEKVFLECVQDMDHENMFWYRQDPGLGLRLIYFSYDVKMKEKGDIPEGYSVSREKKERFSLILESASTNQTSMYLCASSRSGDRTDTQYFGPGTRLTVL.

The chain carries TRBV7-3 and TRBJ2-1; 12 bases are a match to TRBD2. CDR1 SGHTA and CDR2 FQGTGA come from the germline V gene. There are 16 residues in the CDR3. The ends lost 2 bases at V and 3 bases at J; junction bases unmatched: 2. In DNA form, the CDR3 reads TGTGCCAGCAGCTTACTAGCGGGAGGGGGCTACAATGAGCAGTTCTTC. Translation gives CASSLLAGGGYNEQFF.

The chain employs TRBV11-3 and TRBJ2-7, with D maybe TRBD2 (6 bases). Germline lookup yields CDR1 SGHNT and CDR2 YENEEA. The CDR3 has 13 amino acids. Trimming shortened V by 5 bases and J by 7 bases, and 15 bases separated the two germline ends. CDR3 bases: TGTGCCAGCAGCCGACTAGTAGGGCGAGAGCAGTACTTC. This translates into CASSRLVGREQYF.

The rearrangement joins TRBV6-1 to TRBJ2-7; D may be TRBD1 or TRBD2 (6 bases each). CDR3 length equals 15 residues. Germline V gene sequence: CDR1 MNHNS, CDR2 SASEGT. Trimming removed 6 bases from V and 1 base from J, with 16 bases in between. The CDR3 nucleotides read TGTGCCAGCAGCGAGGGGCAGGGGACTTCCTACGAGCAGTACTTC. Residues: CASSEGQGTSYEQYF.

The V gene is TRBV4-3, the J gene TRBJ2-5; TRBD1 aligns across 10 bases. Trimming at V came to 3 bases and at J to 7 bases, leaving 5 bases not matched to a gene. From germline, CDR1 is LGHNA and CDR2 YSLEER. The CDR3 length is 14 residues. CDR3 sequence reads: CASSQETGGGTQYF. CDR3 in DNA: TGCGCCAGCAGCCAGGAGACAGGGGGCGGGACCCAGTACTTC.

The V and J genes are TRBV5-1 and TRBJ2-1, with D tentatively TRBD2 (5 bases). The germline gives CDR1 SGHRS, CDR2 YFSETQ. Trimming removed 1 base at V and 0 bases at J, with 14 bases between. CDR3 length: 17 residues. The CDR3 sequence: CASSLFAEASSYNEQFF. CDR3 bases: TGCGCCAGCAGCTTGTTCGCGGAGGCCAGCTCCTACAATGAGCAGTTCTTC.

J is TRBJ1-4 and V is TRBV15; weak D call: TRBD1 (5 bases). The germline gives CDR1 LNHNV, CDR2 YYDKDF (reference sequence). The CDR3 consists of 16 residues. Trimming shortened V by 0 bases and J by 0 bases, and 8 bases separated the two germline ends. The CDR3 bases are TGTGCCACCAGCAGAGATGAAGGGGCAACTAATGAAAAACTGTTTTTT. Its protein product is CATSRDEGATNEKLFF.

The chain combines TRBV9 with TRBJ2-1, with TRBD2 matching 13 bases. The CDR3 consists of 15 residues. The germline CDR1 and CDR2 sequences are SGDLS and YYNGEE. Trimming cost V 3 bases and J 7 bases; bases outside gene matches: 4. In DNA, the CDR3 is TGTGCCAGCAGCGGGGGGACTAGCGGGATGAATGAGCAGTTCTTC. Amino acid sequence: CASSGGTSGMNEQFF.

This clone was recorded once. The gene calls are TRBV7-3 and TRBJ2-1; the D is unclear. The germline CDR1 and CDR2 sequences are SGHTA and FQGTGA. This CDR3 region has 12 residues. V lost 3 bases and J 9 bases, leaving 9 bases between the germline ends. The CDR3 DNA reads TGTGCCAGCAGCTTCAAGCGTGGTGAGCAGTTCTTC. It encodes CASSFKRGEQFF.

The chain is built from TRBV7-3 and TRBJ2-6; TRBD1 matches at 7 bases. The CDR3 runs to 16 residues. Looked up from germline, CDR1 is SGHTA and CDR2 is FQGTGA. J was trimmed by 4 bases and V by 5 bases; bases with no gene match: 8. The CDR3 DNA is TGTGCCAGCAGCGTTATGACAGGGTCGGGGGCCAACGTCCTGACTTTC. Its translation: CASSVMTGSGANVLTF.

This chain connects TRBV4-1 to TRBJ1-2, with 7 bases identical to TRBD1. The CDR3 spans 17 residues. Germline assignment: CDR1 MGHRA and CDR2 YSYEKL. Trimming removed 1 base from V and 8 bases from J; junction bases left unmatched: 16. CDR3 bases: TGCGCCAGCAGCCAAGGGGCCAAGGGGGCCCGCCGAGACGGCTACACCTTC. Translation: CASSQGAKGARRDGYTF.

V is TRBV5-4 and J is TRBJ1-4; D might be TRBD1 (6 bases). Trimming left V 2 bases short and J 10 bases short, with 21 bases between. Germline CDR1 is SGHNT and CDR2 is YYREEE (reference sequence). This CDR3 is built from 16 residues. CDR3 amino acids: CASSLEGQSANVKLFF. The DNA for the CDR3 is TGTGCCAGCAGCTTAGAGGGACAATCGGCCAACGTAAAACTGTTTTTT.

CDR3 sequence (DNA): TGTGCCAGTAGCCTGGAGGGACTTAATTATTTAGATGGCTACACCTTC. It yields the protein CASSLEGLNYLDGYTF. The chain links TRBV19 to TRBJ1-2; possibly TRBD1 for D (5 bases). Germline V gene data show CDR1 as LNHDA and CDR2 as SQIVND (reference sequence). Trimming pared 6 bases from V and 6 bases from J, leaving 23 bases between. The CDR3 sequence is 16 residues long.

The J gene is TRBJ2-5, the V gene TRBV18; D gene unclear. V lost 3 bases to trimming and J lost 1 base, with 15 bases between them. This CDR3 has 16 amino acids. Per the germline V gene, CDR1 is KGHSH and CDR2 is LQKENI. DNA for the CDR3: TGTGCCAGCTCACCTCGTAACGATCGGCCCCAAGAGACCCAGTACTTC. It codes for CASSPRNDRPQETQYF.

This clone was observed a handful of times. The chain couples TRBV11-3 to TRBJ2-7, with a tentative D call TRBD1 (5 bases). CDR3 size: 15 residues. Germline CDR1 SGHNT, CDR2 YENEEA. Deletions cut 0 bases from V and 4 bases from J, with 13 bases between. CDR3 region: CASSLDRAGEYEQYF. For the CDR3, the DNA is TGTGCCAGCAGCTTAGACAGGGCAGGAGAATACGAGCAGTACTTC. Drawing the rest from reference TRBV11-3 and TRBJ2-7, the complete variable domain is EAGVVQSPRYKIIEKKQPVAFWCNPISGHNTLYWYLQNLGQGPELLIRYENEEAVDDSQLPKDRFSAERLKGVDSTLKIQPAELGDSAVYLCASSLDRAGEYEQYFGPGTRLTVT.